The entry below describes one T cell receptor beta chain. The V end was cut by 3 bases, the J end by 6 bases, with 17 bases between. There are 16 residues in the CDR3. In germline, CDR1 is LGHNA, CDR2 YSLEER. This sample stems from a study of control samples from healthy donors and cancer patients. The table came from immunoSEQ multiplex PCR; TCRdb's copy has only in-frame clones and leaves some out. Counted here are 100,000 to 150,000 clones, around 87% occurring once; the ten biggest clones make up around 9%. The V gene is TRBV4-3, the J gene TRBJ1-4; no clear D gene. This sequence was found in a man aged 40-55 years in good health. Sequencing was carried out using blood. The CDR3 DNA follows: TGCGCCAGCAGCCACCCGCGGGAGGGCGGGGATGAAAAACTGTTTTTT. Its translation: CASSHPREGGDEKLFF.